This T cell receptor beta chain was documented in a study of glioma-infiltrating T cells after dendritic cell vaccination. Overall study context: Autologous tumor lysate-pulsed dendritic cell vaccination was given between the early 2000s and the early 2010s. Monocyte-derived dendritic cells, cultured roughly 7 days with IL-4 and GM-CSF, were pulsed with autologous tumor lysate. Findings and limits, study-wide: No direct clonality-survival link was found; a diverse polyclonal response may matter.

Documented time point: after dendritic cell vaccination, including at tumor progression/relapse. Libraries were prepared by immunoSEQ multiplex PCR; TCRdb keeps only in-frame clonotypes and omits some of them. The sample has roughly 60,000 clones; more than 70% are singletons. Between the trimmed V and J ends, which lost 7 bases and 2 bases, there was a span of 15 bases. CDR3 length: 16 amino acids. The germline gives CDR1 MNHEY, CDR2 SMNVEV (reference sequence). On this clone: The antigen is unknown.

The clonotype was recovered from a human donor with glioblastoma. The J gene is TRBJ1-6, the V gene TRBV27, with D hard to call. The sequences come from blood, collected after dendritic cell vaccination. The CDR3 sequence is CASTSLATTYNSPLHF. The CDR3 DNA reads TGTGCCAGCACTTCCCTGGCCACAACCTATAATTCACCCCTCCACTTT.